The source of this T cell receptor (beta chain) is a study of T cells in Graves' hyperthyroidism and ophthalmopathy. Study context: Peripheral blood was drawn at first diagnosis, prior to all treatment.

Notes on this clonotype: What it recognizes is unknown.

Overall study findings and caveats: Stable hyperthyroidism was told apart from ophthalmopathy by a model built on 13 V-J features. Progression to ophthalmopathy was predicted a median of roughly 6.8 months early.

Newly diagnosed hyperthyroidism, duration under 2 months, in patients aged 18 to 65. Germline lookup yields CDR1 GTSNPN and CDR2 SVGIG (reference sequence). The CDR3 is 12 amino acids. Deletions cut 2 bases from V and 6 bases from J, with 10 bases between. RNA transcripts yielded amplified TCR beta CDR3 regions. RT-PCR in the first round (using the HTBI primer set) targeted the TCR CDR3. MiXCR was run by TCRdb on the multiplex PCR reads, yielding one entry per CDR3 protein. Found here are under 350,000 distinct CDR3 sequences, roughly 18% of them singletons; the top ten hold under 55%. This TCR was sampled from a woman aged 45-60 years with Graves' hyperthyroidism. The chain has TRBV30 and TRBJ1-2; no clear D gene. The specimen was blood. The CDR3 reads CAWSQGFNGYTF. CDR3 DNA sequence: TGTGCCTGGAGTCAAGGGTTTAATGGCTACACCTTC.